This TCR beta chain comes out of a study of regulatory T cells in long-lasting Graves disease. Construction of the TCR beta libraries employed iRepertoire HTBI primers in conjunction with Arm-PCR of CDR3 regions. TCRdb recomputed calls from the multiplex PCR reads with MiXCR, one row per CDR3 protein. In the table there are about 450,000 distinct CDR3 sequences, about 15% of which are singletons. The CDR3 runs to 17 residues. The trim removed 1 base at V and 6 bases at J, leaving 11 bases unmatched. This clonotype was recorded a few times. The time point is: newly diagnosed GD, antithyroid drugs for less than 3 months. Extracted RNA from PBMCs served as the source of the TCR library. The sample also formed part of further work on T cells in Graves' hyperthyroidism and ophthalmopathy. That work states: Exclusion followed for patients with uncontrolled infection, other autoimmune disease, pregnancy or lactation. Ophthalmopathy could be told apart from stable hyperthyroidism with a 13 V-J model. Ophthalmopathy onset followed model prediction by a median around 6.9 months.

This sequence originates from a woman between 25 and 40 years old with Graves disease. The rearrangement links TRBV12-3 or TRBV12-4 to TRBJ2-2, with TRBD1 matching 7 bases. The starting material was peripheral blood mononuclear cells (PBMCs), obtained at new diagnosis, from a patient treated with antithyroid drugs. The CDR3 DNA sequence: TGTGCCAGCAGTTTAGAAACCGGGACAGAGGGGTCCGGGGAGCTGTTTTTT. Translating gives CASSLETGTEGSGELFF.